The clone carrying this T cell receptor (beta chain) has only one observation. Antigen unknown. Libraries were prepared by immunoSEQ multiplex PCR; TCRdb keeps only in-frame clonotypes and omits some of them. The sample has approximately 50,000 clones; 70% to 75% are singletons. This sample was included in a study of memory CD4+ T cells and cytomegalovirus serostatus. General study findings and limits: Median bootstrapped AUC for CMV status was roughly 0.95 originally, 0.85 to 0.92 US-trained.

This CDR3 spans 14 amino acids. Trimming took 5 bases from V and 6 from J; bases not matched to a gene: 11. The V gene's germline CDR1 is SGHRS and CDR2 YFSETQ. The sort gate was single viable CD3+CD4+CD8-CD45RO+ cells for memory CD4+ T cells. This clonotype was obtained from an adult in good health and CMV-seropositive. Sequencing was performed on memory CD4+ T cells from blood. The chain uses TRBV5-1 and TRBJ2-7; 7 bases match TRBD2. CDR3 sequence: CASRAGSTSPEQYF. CDR3 DNA sequence: TGCGCCAGCAGAGCCGGGTCGACTAGCCCCGAGCAGTACTTC.